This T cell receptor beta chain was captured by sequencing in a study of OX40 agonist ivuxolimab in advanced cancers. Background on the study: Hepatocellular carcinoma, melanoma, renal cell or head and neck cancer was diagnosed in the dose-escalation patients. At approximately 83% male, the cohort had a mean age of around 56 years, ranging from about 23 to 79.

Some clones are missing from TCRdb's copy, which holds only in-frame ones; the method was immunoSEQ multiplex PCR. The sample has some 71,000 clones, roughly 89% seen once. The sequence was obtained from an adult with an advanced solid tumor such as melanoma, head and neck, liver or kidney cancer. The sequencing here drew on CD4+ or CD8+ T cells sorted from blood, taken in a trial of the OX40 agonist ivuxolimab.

The chain's CDR3 is CSARDPETQYF. CDR3 nucleotide sequence: TGCAGTGCTAGAGACCCCGAGACCCAGTACTTC. The chain has TRBV20-1 and TRBJ2-5; D is uncertain. This CDR3 has 11 residues. Between the trimmed V and J ends, which lost 0 bases and 5 bases, there was a span of 4 bases. Germline values: CDR1 DFQATT, CDR2 SNEGSKA (reference sequence).